This is a list of T cell receptor beta chains from one sample in a study of T cells after yellow fever vaccination. TCRdb reprocessed the 5' RACE reads with MiXCR, giving one entry per CDR3 protein. The data show 300,000 to 400,000 distinct CDR3 sequences, with under 15% seen just once and 2.5% to 4% held by the top ten. The sequencing here drew on CD4+ T cells sorted from PBMCs, taken 15 days after the yellow fever booster vaccination. The receptors come from a man aged 18 to 30 who received the YFV17D yellow fever vaccine. Each CDR3 is given with its conserved first and last residue. D genes are given only for firm matches. The size field is filled for only some rows; it gives once, few, many or a size class.

clone_size: NA; d_call: TRBD1; j_call: TRBJ1-4; v_call: TRBV6-5; cdr3_nt: TGTGCCAGCAGTTACAATACCGGACAGGGTCTGTTTTTT; cdr3_aa: CASSYNTGQGLFF
clone_size: few; d_call: TRBD1; j_call: TRBJ1-2; v_call: TRBV9; cdr3_nt: TGTGCCAGCAGCGTGGGGGGACAGGGGGCAAGTGGCTACACCTTC; cdr3_aa: CASSVGGQGASGYTF
clone_size: many; d_call: NA; j_call: TRBJ1-1; v_call: TRBV11-2; cdr3_nt: TGTGCCAGCAGCCCCCGCTTTTATGGCGCTTTCTTT; cdr3_aa: CASSPRFYGAFF
clone_size: NA; d_call: TRBD2; j_call: TRBJ2-7; v_call: TRBV7-3; cdr3_nt: TGTGCCAGCAGCACAGAGCGGGAGCCCAGCTACGAGCAGTACTTC; cdr3_aa: CASSTEREPSYEQYF
clone_size: few; d_call: TRBD1; j_call: TRBJ1-2; v_call: TRBV12-3/TRBV12-4; cdr3_nt: TGTGCCAGCAGTTTAGTGGGACAGGGGGCTGGCTACACCTTC; cdr3_aa: CASSLVGQGAGYTF
clone_size: few; d_call: NA; j_call: TRBJ2-3; v_call: TRBV19; cdr3_nt: TGTGCCAGTAGTATAGATAGTGGGACGGCTTCCAGCACAGATACGCAGTATTTT; cdr3_aa: CASSIDSGTASSTDTQYF
clone_size: few; d_call: NA; j_call: TRBJ1-6; v_call: TRBV10-3; cdr3_nt: TGTGCCATCAGTGAGTCACCTCGGGACACCTCCCTCCACTTT; cdr3_aa: CAISESPRDTSLHF
clone_size: few; d_call: TRBD1; j_call: TRBJ2-5; v_call: TRBV5-1; cdr3_nt: TGCGCCAGCAGCAGGACAGGGAAAGAGACCCAGTACTTC; cdr3_aa: CASSRTGKETQYF
clone_size: NA; d_call: TRBD1; j_call: TRBJ1-1; v_call: TRBV7-9; cdr3_nt: TGTGCCAGCAGCTCCCGGGACAGGGGGTCTGCTTTCTTT; cdr3_aa: CASSSRDRGSAFF
clone_size: few; d_call: TRBD1; j_call: TRBJ2-3; v_call: TRBV5-1; cdr3_nt: TGCGCCAGCAGCTCCTCCTTACAGGGGAAGGGCGCAGATACGCAGTATTTT; cdr3_aa: CASSSSLQGKGADTQYF
clone_size: many; d_call: NA; j_call: TRBJ2-4; v_call: TRBV4-2; cdr3_nt: TGTGCCAGCAGCCTGGGGGCTCCCGGAGACATTCAGTACTTC; cdr3_aa: CASSLGAPGDIQYF
clone_size: NA; d_call: TRBD2; j_call: TRBJ2-5; v_call: TRBV5-6; cdr3_nt: TGTGCCAGCAGCTTACCGGGACTAGCGAGAGAGACCCAGTACTTC; cdr3_aa: CASSLPGLARETQYF
clone_size: many; d_call: NA; j_call: TRBJ2-2; v_call: TRBV2; cdr3_nt: TGTGCCAGCAGTGACCATGGCACCGGGGAGCTGTTTTTT; cdr3_aa: CASSDHGTGELFF
clone_size: NA; d_call: TRBD2; j_call: TRBJ2-2; v_call: TRBV7-2; cdr3_nt: TGTGCCAGCAGCTTCCTCTCTAGCGGGGGTAACACCGGGGAGCTGTTTTTT; cdr3_aa: CASSFLSSGGNTGELFF
clone_size: NA; d_call: TRBD1; j_call: TRBJ1-2; v_call: TRBV2; cdr3_nt: TGTGCCAGCAGAGTCGGGACAGGGACTTTTGGCTACACCTTC; cdr3_aa: CASRVGTGTFGYTF
clone_size: NA; d_call: NA; j_call: TRBJ1-4; v_call: TRBV5-1; cdr3_nt: TGCGCCAGCAGCTTCGAGGGGCAGAAACTGTTTTTT; cdr3_aa: CASSFEGQKLFF
clone_size: NA; d_call: NA; j_call: TRBJ2-7; v_call: TRBV5-5; cdr3_nt: TGTGCCAGCGGTGATTCCTACGAGCAGTACTTC; cdr3_aa: CASGDSYEQYF
clone_size: few; d_call: NA; j_call: TRBJ2-7; v_call: TRBV5-1; cdr3_nt: TGCGCCAGCTCCCTCGCCGGGGGTGCTATTCTATACGAGCAGTACTTC; cdr3_aa: CASSLAGGAILYEQYF
clone_size: NA; d_call: NA; j_call: TRBJ1-1; v_call: TRBV20-1; cdr3_nt: TGCAGTGCTAGAGCCTTCACAGGTACTGAAGCTTTCTTT; cdr3_aa: CSARAFTGTEAFF
clone_size: few; d_call: TRBD2; j_call: TRBJ2-3; v_call: TRBV28; cdr3_nt: TGTGCCAGCAGTTCCACAAGGACTAGCGGGACCAACCACCATACGCAGTATTTT; cdr3_aa: CASSSTRTSGTNHHTQYF
clone_size: few; d_call: TRBD1; j_call: TRBJ1-3; v_call: TRBV7-2; cdr3_nt: TGTGCCAGCAGCTACGACAGGGGATGGCCCATATATTTT; cdr3_aa: CASSYDRGWPIYF
clone_size: few; d_call: NA; j_call: TRBJ1-1; v_call: TRBV6-5; cdr3_nt: TGTGCCAGCAGTTGGGGGAAGGGGAACACTGAAGCTTTCTTT; cdr3_aa: CASSWGKGNTEAFF
clone_size: once; d_call: NA; j_call: TRBJ2-3; v_call: TRBV18; cdr3_nt: TGTGCCAGCTCACCGGACCGGTCGTCAGATACGCAGTATTTT; cdr3_aa: CASSPDRSSDTQYF
clone_size: NA; d_call: TRBD2; j_call: TRBJ2-1; v_call: TRBV6-2/TRBV6-3; cdr3_nt: TGTGCCAGCAGTTCCCATGTAGCGGGGGGATACAATGAGCAGTTCTTC; cdr3_aa: CASSSHVAGGYNEQFF
clone_size: few; d_call: NA; j_call: TRBJ1-5; v_call: TRBV10-3; cdr3_nt: TGTGCCATCAGTGAGTCTCAAAAACCCCAGCATTTT; cdr3_aa: CAISESQKPQHF
clone_size: NA; d_call: NA; j_call: TRBJ2-3; v_call: TRBV28; cdr3_nt: TGTGCCAGCAGTTTACAGGGTGCCCCAGATACGCAGTATTTT; cdr3_aa: CASSLQGAPDTQYF
clone_size: NA; d_call: NA; j_call: TRBJ1-5; v_call: TRBV12-3/TRBV12-4; cdr3_nt: TGTGCCAGCAGTGAACAGGGCTTGGGGAGCAATCAGCCCCAGCATTTT; cdr3_aa: CASSEQGLGSNQPQHF
clone_size: NA; d_call: TRBD1; j_call: TRBJ2-1; v_call: TRBV6-2/TRBV6-3; cdr3_nt: TGTGCCAGCAGTAGTCCCGGACAGGGGATAGGGCATGAGCAGTTCTTC; cdr3_aa: CASSSPGQGIGHEQFF
clone_size: NA; d_call: NA; j_call: TRBJ1-1; v_call: TRBV29-1; cdr3_nt: TGCAGCGTTGTTAGGGGCGCGGAGACTGAAGCTTTCTTT; cdr3_aa: CSVVRGAETEAFF
clone_size: NA; d_call: TRBD1; j_call: TRBJ2-6; v_call: TRBV11-3; cdr3_nt: TGTGCCAGCAGCTTATCCCGAGGACAGGGGGCTTCTGGGGCCAACGTCCTGACTTTC; cdr3_aa: CASSLSRGQGASGANVLTF
clone_size: many; d_call: NA; j_call: TRBJ1-6; v_call: TRBV9; cdr3_nt: TGTGCCAGCAGCGTAGCAAAGAGCTATAATTCACCCCTCCACTTT; cdr3_aa: CASSVAKSYNSPLHF
clone_size: few; d_call: TRBD2; j_call: TRBJ2-1; v_call: TRBV4-1; cdr3_nt: TGCGCCAGCAGCCAAGGTCCAAGCGGGGGGGCAATGAGGCAGTTCTTC; cdr3_aa: CASSQGPSGGAMRQFF
clone_size: NA; d_call: NA; j_call: TRBJ1-6; v_call: TRBV5-1; cdr3_nt: TGCGCCAGCAGCTTGGTTCCCCTTCCTTCACCCCTCCACTTT; cdr3_aa: CASSLVPLPSPLHF
clone_size: few; d_call: NA; j_call: TRBJ2-1; v_call: TRBV4-3; cdr3_nt: TGCGCCAGCAGCCAAGGCCCCGCGCAGTACAATGAGCAGTTCTTC; cdr3_aa: CASSQGPAQYNEQFF
clone_size: NA; d_call: NA; j_call: TRBJ2-2; v_call: TRBV4-3; cdr3_nt: TGCGCCAGCAGCCAAGATAGCCGGGACACCGGGGAGCTGTTTTTT; cdr3_aa: CASSQDSRDTGELFF
clone_size: NA; d_call: TRBD1; j_call: TRBJ1-1; v_call: TRBV5-4; cdr3_nt: TGTGCCAGCAGCTCCGCTGACAGGGGAGGGGCTTTCTTT; cdr3_aa: CASSSADRGGAFF
clone_size: few; d_call: NA; j_call: TRBJ2-6; v_call: TRBV29-1; cdr3_nt: TGCAGCGCTGAGGGCCAGGGAATTTCTGGGGCCAACGTCCTGACTTTC; cdr3_aa: CSAEGQGISGANVLTF
clone_size: NA; d_call: NA; j_call: TRBJ1-1; v_call: TRBV29-1; cdr3_nt: TGCAGCGTTGAAGTGGGGGCGAACACTGAAGCTTTCTTT; cdr3_aa: CSVEVGANTEAFF
clone_size: NA; d_call: NA; j_call: TRBJ2-5; v_call: TRBV2; cdr3_nt: TGTGCCGGAGGGCCTGAGGAGACCCAGTACTTC; cdr3_aa: CAGGPEETQYF
clone_size: NA; d_call: TRBD2; j_call: TRBJ2-2; v_call: TRBV6-6; cdr3_nt: TGTGCCAGCAGCCCATCCCTAGCGGGGGGGCGCACCGGGGAGCTGTTTTTT; cdr3_aa: CASSPSLAGGRTGELFF
clone_size: few; d_call: NA; j_call: TRBJ2-5; v_call: TRBV3-1; cdr3_nt: TGTGCCAGCAGCCAAACAGCCGGGGGTGAAGGGGCTCAGACCCAGTACTTC; cdr3_aa: CASSQTAGGEGAQTQYF
clone_size: NA; d_call: NA; j_call: TRBJ2-3; v_call: TRBV4-2; cdr3_nt: TGTGCCAGCAGCCAAAACTCCAGGGAGGATACGCAGTATTTT; cdr3_aa: CASSQNSREDTQYF
clone_size: NA; d_call: NA; j_call: TRBJ2-2; v_call: TRBV19; cdr3_nt: TGTGCCAACCCCAGGGACATCGCGAACACCGGGGAGCTGTTTTTT; cdr3_aa: CANPRDIANTGELFF
clone_size: NA; d_call: NA; j_call: TRBJ2-5; v_call: TRBV24-1; cdr3_nt: TGTGCCACCAGTGATTTTAGGTCCCCAGGGGAGACCCAGTACTTC; cdr3_aa: CATSDFRSPGETQYF
clone_size: NA; d_call: NA; j_call: TRBJ2-6; v_call: TRBV18; cdr3_nt: TGTGCCAGCTCACTCAACACGGTCCAATCTGGGGCCAACGTCCTGACTTTC; cdr3_aa: CASSLNTVQSGANVLTF
clone_size: few; d_call: NA; j_call: TRBJ2-7; v_call: TRBV21-1; cdr3_nt: TGTGCCAGCAGCAAAGCGCTCGGGGACAGGGGACTACTCAACCCCTACGAGCAGTACTTC; cdr3_aa: CASSKALGDRGLLNPYEQYF
clone_size: NA; d_call: TRBD1; j_call: TRBJ2-7; v_call: TRBV5-5; cdr3_nt: TGTGCCAGCAGCTCGGCCGGGACAGTGGCCTACGAGCAGTACTTC; cdr3_aa: CASSSAGTVAYEQYF
clone_size: NA; d_call: TRBD1; j_call: TRBJ2-7; v_call: TRBV20-1; cdr3_nt: TGCAGTGCTAGAGGGGGGACAGGGGCAGGCTACGAGCAGTACTTC; cdr3_aa: CSARGGTGAGYEQYF
clone_size: NA; d_call: NA; j_call: TRBJ2-3; v_call: TRBV5-1; cdr3_nt: TGCGCCAGCAGCCCCCCGGGGAACACAGATACGCAGTATTTT; cdr3_aa: CASSPPGNTDTQYF
clone_size: few; d_call: NA; j_call: TRBJ1-1; v_call: TRBV7-9; cdr3_nt: TGTGCCAGCAGCAGGTGGGGGAGCACTGAAGCTTTCTTT; cdr3_aa: CASSRWGSTEAFF
clone_size: NA; d_call: TRBD2; j_call: TRBJ2-5; v_call: TRBV7-8; cdr3_nt: TGTGCCAGCAGCCCTCAAGCGGGGATAGAGACCCAGTACTTC; cdr3_aa: CASSPQAGIETQYF
clone_size: NA; d_call: NA; j_call: TRBJ1-4; v_call: TRBV27; cdr3_nt: TGTGCCAGCAGCTCCCGGGACATCGAAAAACTGTTTTTT; cdr3_aa: CASSSRDIEKLFF
clone_size: few; d_call: NA; j_call: TRBJ2-3; v_call: TRBV4-2; cdr3_nt: TGTGCCAGCAGCCAAGGACTCGGGGCCACAGATACGCAGTATTTT; cdr3_aa: CASSQGLGATDTQYF
clone_size: few; d_call: NA; j_call: TRBJ2-5; v_call: TRBV30; cdr3_nt: TGTGCCTGGGCTGGCGGTTCCCAAGAGACCCAGTACTTC; cdr3_aa: CAWAGGSQETQYF
clone_size: NA; d_call: TRBD1; j_call: TRBJ1-5; v_call: TRBV2; cdr3_nt: TGTGCCAGCAGACGCGACAGGGGCCAGAATCAGCCCCAGCATTTT; cdr3_aa: CASRRDRGQNQPQHF
clone_size: few; d_call: NA; j_call: TRBJ1-2; v_call: TRBV7-9; cdr3_nt: TGTGCCAGCAGCTTAGGGGAGGTCTATCGCTACACCTTC; cdr3_aa: CASSLGEVYRYTF
clone_size: few; d_call: TRBD1; j_call: TRBJ2-3; v_call: TRBV4-3; cdr3_nt: TGCGCCAGCAGCCGGTTCCGGGACAGGGGAGGTGCAGATACGCAGTATTTT; cdr3_aa: CASSRFRDRGGADTQYF
clone_size: many; d_call: NA; j_call: TRBJ2-3; v_call: TRBV5-1; cdr3_nt: TGCGCCAGCAGCTTGGAGGTTCTGCCAGATACGCAGTATTTT; cdr3_aa: CASSLEVLPDTQYF
clone_size: many; d_call: NA; j_call: TRBJ2-5; v_call: TRBV5-1; cdr3_nt: TGCGCCAGCAGCTTGAACAGTCAAGAGACCCAGTACTTC; cdr3_aa: CASSLNSQETQYF